Shown below are 22 T cell receptor beta chains from a single sample sequenced in a study of technical replicates of blood from several donors. The repertoire was sequenced with immunoSEQ multiplex PCR; TCRdb's copy has only in-frame clones and lacks some. The sample has 75,000 or so clones; about 92% are singletons. Sequenced material: T cells isolated from PBMCs. These receptors all come from a human donor in good health.

V and J are TRBV4-2 and TRBJ2-2; 7 nucleotides agree with TRBD1. CDR1 and CDR2 from the germline V gene are LGHNA and YNFKEQ. J gave up 7 bases and V 0 bases, and 8 bases lay outside the gene matches. The CDR3 consists of 16 residues. DNA of the CDR3: TGTGCCAGCAGCCAAGATACAGGGGAGATACTCGGGGAGCTGTTTTTT. Translation: CASSQDTGEILGELFF.

This chain joins TRBV7-6 and TRBJ1-2; 8 bases map to TRBD1. Per germline, CDR1 SGHVS and CDR2 FNYEAQ. With V trimmed by 4 bases and J by 6 bases, 4 bases remained unmatched. CDR3 length: 13 amino acids. CDR3 in DNA: TGTGCCAGCAGCTCAGACAGGGGTAATGGCTACACCTTC. It yields the protein CASSSDRGNGYTF.

This chain uses TRBV9 with TRBJ2-5; 14 bases match TRBD2. This CDR3 spans 17 amino acids. Germline V gene data show CDR1 as SGDLS and CDR2 as YYNGEE. Unmatched junction bases numbered 9, after V lost 4 bases and J lost 4 bases. The CDR3 spells CASSPRQGLAGVETQYF. CDR3 nucleotide sequence: TGTGCCAGCAGCCCTCGACAGGGACTAGCGGGAGTAGAGACCCAGTACTTC.

The CDR3 DNA sequence: TGTGCCAGCAGCACCCTTACAGGGAAATTATGGAAAGCTTTCTTT. Translated, it gives CASSTLTGKLWKAFF. This chain joins TRBV11-2 and TRBJ1-1, with a possible D match to TRBD1 (6 bases). V was cut by 5 bases and J by 9 bases, with 22 bases left in between. In germline, CDR1 is SGHAT, CDR2 FQNNGV. The length of the CDR3 is 15 residues.

This clone was recorded a few times. The chain couples TRBV7-9 to TRBJ1-5, with a tentative D call TRBD1 (6 bases). Trimming removed 4 bases at V and 4 bases at J, with 8 bases between. In germline, CDR1 is SEHNR, CDR2 FQNEAQ (reference sequence). The length of the CDR3 is 13 residues. The CDR3 nucleotides read TGTGCCAGCAGCTCGGACAGTAATCAGCCCCAGCATTTT. Translating it yields CASSSDSNQPQHF.

The gene calls are TRBV30 and TRBJ2-2, with a tentative D call TRBD1 (6 bases). Germline V gene lookup returns CDR1 GTSNPN and CDR2 SVGIG (reference sequence). Trimming pared 3 bases from V and 3 bases from J, leaving 11 bases between. CDR3 length: 14 residues. CDR3 in amino acids: CAWRSGTHTGELFF. The CDR3 DNA reads as TGTGCCTGGAGGTCCGGGACACACACCGGGGAGCTGTTTTTT.

V is TRBV7-2 and J is TRBJ2-7; 7 nucleotides agree with TRBD2. CDR1 and CDR2 from the germline V gene are SGHTA and FQGNSA. This CDR3 region has 15 residues. Unmatched junction bases numbered 3, after V lost 1 base and J lost 0 bases. The CDR3 region is CASSLDGGSSYEQYF. The CDR3 bases are TGTGCCAGCAGCTTAGACGGCGGGAGCTCCTACGAGCAGTACTTC.

The chain employs TRBV5-1 and TRBJ1-3; a possible D gene is TRBD1 (5 bases). The CDR3 has 16 amino acids. V gave up 4 bases and J gave up 0 bases, with 14 bases separating them. Per the germline V gene, CDR1 is SGHRS and CDR2 is YFSETQ. The CDR3 reads CASSAQGLYSGNTIYF. In DNA, the CDR3 is TGCGCCAGCAGCGCCCAGGGCCTATACTCTGGAAACACCATATATTTT.

V gene TRBV6-1 combines with J gene TRBJ2-7; 8 bases agree with TRBD1. Trimming took 5 bases from V and 4 from J; bases not matched to a gene: 7. Germline assignment: CDR1 MNHNS and CDR2 SASEGT. There are 14 residues in the CDR3. The CDR3 sequence: CASSIQGDKYEQYF. CDR3 nucleotide sequence: TGTGCCAGCAGTATACAGGGGGACAAGTACGAGCAGTACTTC.

The chain uses TRBV5-1 and TRBJ2-1, with 10 bases matching TRBD2. With V trimmed by 0 bases and J by 2 bases, 2 bases remained unmatched. CDR1 SGHRS and CDR2 YFSETQ come from the germline V gene. The CDR3 loop spans 16 amino acids. Here the CDR3 reads CASSLGLAGAYNEQFF. The CDR3 DNA reads as TGCGCCAGCAGCTTGGGGCTAGCGGGAGCCTACAATGAGCAGTTCTTC.

The gene calls are TRBV7-6 and TRBJ2-7; the D gene is possibly TRBD1 (6 bases). The V gene lost 1 base and the J gene lost 2 bases, with 15 bases spanning the gap. Looked up from germline, CDR1 is SGHVS and CDR2 is FNYEAQ. The CDR3 covers 16 residues. DNA for the CDR3: TGTGCCAGCAGCTTAGGAATCAGGGGTCGGGCCTACGAGCAGTACTTC. Amino acids: CASSLGIRGRAYEQYF. The complete variable domain, with remaining parts taken from reference TRBV7-6 and TRBJ2-7, reads GAGVSQSPRYKVTKRGQDVALRCDPISGHVSLYWYRQALGQGPEFLTYFNYEAQQDKSGLPNDRFSAERPEGSISTLTIQRTEQRDSAMYRCASSLGIRGRAYEQYFGPGTRLTVT.

The genes are TRBV2 and TRBJ1-2, with 9 bases that match TRBD1. The CDR3 has 16 residues. V was pared by 7 bases and J by 4 bases, with 13 bases of the junction left unmatched. CDR1 is SNHLY, CDR2 FYNNEI, per germline. In DNA, the CDR3 is TGTGCCAGCATCCACCGTCACGGGACAGGGATCTATGGCTACACCTTC. Translating it yields CASIHRHGTGIYGYTF.

This clone was observed once. The chain is built from TRBV27 and TRBJ2-7, with 7 bases lining up with TRBD2. This CDR3 contains 15 residues. Germline assignment: CDR1 MNHEY and CDR2 SMNVEV (reference sequence). V gave up 6 bases and J gave up 3 bases; unmatched junction bases: 11. The CDR3 bases are TGTGCCAGCAGCTTTAACCAAGCGGGGAGCTACGAGCAGTACTTC. Amino acid sequence: CASSFNQAGSYEQYF.

This clone was seen only once. The chain joins TRBV4-2 to TRBJ2-3; 14 bases line up with TRBD2. The length of the CDR3 is 20 residues. J gave up 6 bases and V 4 bases, and 18 bases lay outside the gene matches. Germline CDR1 and CDR2: LGHNA and YNFKEQ. The CDR3 spells CASSLLLTGTSGSDSDTQYF. The CDR3 nucleotides read TGTGCCAGCAGCCTCCTCCTCACCGGGACTAGCGGGAGTGATAGTGATACGCAGTATTTT.

CDR3 nucleotide sequence: TGTGCCAGCAGCCCCCGACAAACTGAAGCTTTCTTT. Encoded protein: CASSPRQTEAFF. The chain carries TRBV9 and TRBJ1-1; D is undetermined. The CDR3 is 12 residues long. CDR1 and CDR2 from the germline V gene are SGDLS and YYNGEE. Between the trimmed V and J ends, which lost 4 bases and 5 bases, there was a span of 9 bases.

This clone was detected once. The genes are TRBV7-2 and TRBJ1-2; D possibly corresponds to TRBD1 (5 bases). The germline V and J ends were trimmed by 2 bases and 0 bases, with 10 bases remaining between them. The germline V gene has CDR1 SGHTA and CDR2 FQGNSA. This CDR3 has 15 amino acids. The CDR3 bases are TGTGCCAGCAGCTTACAGACAGTAACTAACTATGGCTACACCTTC. Encoded protein: CASSLQTVTNYGYTF.

This clone was observed once. This rearrangement joins TRBV5-4 to TRBJ1-1; tentative D call: TRBD1 (6 bases). The V end was cut by 2 bases, the J end by 3 bases, with 11 bases between. The CDR3 runs to 14 residues. Per germline, CDR1 SGHNT and CDR2 YYREEE (reference sequence). CDR3 loop: CASSFRQGYTEAFF. The DNA for the CDR3 is TGTGCCAGCAGCTTCCGGCAGGGGTACACTGAAGCTTTCTTT.

The CDR3 DNA reads as TGCAGCGTTGAATGGGACATTCCTCGCTCCTACGAGCAGTACTTC. Translated, it gives CSVEWDIPRSYEQYF. The chain links TRBV29-1 to TRBJ2-7; perhaps TRBD1 as D (6 bases). This CDR3 has 15 amino acids. CDR1 is SQVTM, CDR2 ANQGSEA, per germline. Trimming shortened V by 2 bases and J by 0 bases, and 14 bases separated the two germline ends.

The chain couples TRBV5-5 to TRBJ2-7; D not certain. The CDR3 runs 13 residues. The V and J ends lost 2 bases and 1 base respectively, with 7 bases between them. Germline loops: CDR1 SGHKS, CDR2 YYEKEE (reference sequence). The CDR3 nucleotides are TGTGCCAGCAGCTTTGGCAGTTCCTACGAGCAGTACTTC. It is translated as CASSFGSSYEQYF. Variable domain in full (rest from reference TRBV5-5 and TRBJ2-7): DAGVTQSPTHLIKTRGQQVTLRCSPISGHKSVSWYQQVLGQGPQFIFQYYEKEERGRGNFPDRFSARQFPNYSSELNVNALLLGDSALYLCASSFGSSYEQYFGPGTRLTVT.

This chain joins TRBV18 and TRBJ2-7, with 7 bases aligning to TRBD2. The CDR3 runs to 13 residues. The trim removed 2 bases at V and 5 bases at J, leaving 3 bases unmatched. Germline V gene sequence: CDR1 KGHSH, CDR2 LQKENI. This chain's CDR3 is CASSPYLADEQYF. DNA for the CDR3: TGTGCCAGCTCACCATACCTAGCGGACGAGCAGTACTTC.

The rearrangement joins TRBV21-1 to TRBJ2-7; the D call TRBD1 from the table was never checked on the DNA. TRBV21-1 is a pseudogene segment. The CDR3 consists of 13 residues. This CDR3 is CARIRDRESEQYF. CDR3 DNA: TGTGCCAGAATCCGGGACAGGGAGAGCGAGCAGTACTTC.

This chain joins TRBV28 and TRBJ2-7; 10 bases are a match to TRBD1. Germline CDR1 MDHEN, CDR2 SYDVKM. The CDR3 runs to 16 residues. After removal of 3 bases from V and 2 bases from J, the junction contained 7 bases not matched to a gene. The CDR3 loop reads CASSFSPGTGAYEQYF. As DNA, the CDR3 is TGTGCCAGCAGTTTCTCCCCGGGGACAGGGGCCTACGAGCAGTACTTC.